Described below is a single T cell receptor beta chain sequence and its context. TCRdb analysed the RT-PCR reads with MiXCR anew, one entry per CDR3 protein. The table shows 550,000 to 650,000 distinct CDR3 sequences, with approximately 12% occurring only once. Germline assignment: CDR1 SGHRS and CDR2 YFSETQ. Trimming cost V 0 bases and J 4 bases; bases outside gene matches: 5. This CDR3 is built from 15 residues. This entry comes from a study of response to subunit inactivated influenza vaccine. V is TRBV5-1 and J is TRBJ2-7, with 9 bases identical to TRBD1. This material consisted of PBMCs from blood, taken on the day of vaccination. This TCR came from a man aged 50-60 years who received an inactivated influenza vaccine. Written as DNA, the CDR3 is TGCGCCAGCAGCTTGGGGACAGGGGCAGGGTACGAGCAGTACTTC. Its protein product is CASSLGTGAGYEQYF. Complete variable domain (other parts from reference TRBV5-1 and TRBJ2-7): KAGVTQTPRYLIKTRGQQVTLSCSPISGHRSVSWYQQTPGQGLQFLFEYFSETQRNKGNFPGRFSGRQFSNSRSEMNVSTLELGDSALYLCASSLGTGAGYEQYFGPGTRLTVT.